The 31 T cell receptor beta chains in this list originate from one sample, sequenced in a study of cytomegalovirus exposure and HLA in healthy donors. Some clones are missing from TCRdb's copy, which holds only in-frame ones; the method was immunoSEQ multiplex PCR. The repertoire consists of about 360,000 clones, with just over 85% occurring once and the leading ten covering roughly 0.8%. Sequencing used PBMCs. The origin of the receptors is a woman aged 18-29 years in good health and CMV-seronegative.

The chain recombines TRBV10-2 with TRBJ2-5, with D perhaps matching TRBD2 (6 bases). V was cut by 8 bases and J by 4 bases, with 11 bases left in between. There are 12 residues in the CDR3. Germline V gives CDR1 WSHSY, CDR2 SAAADI. Here the CDR3 DNA reads TGCGCCAGCCGGGGGAGATTAGAGACCCAGTACTTC. It codes for CASRGRLETQYF.

The chain is built from TRBV6-1 and TRBJ1-1; possible D gene TRBD1, 5 bases. The CDR3 covers 15 residues. Germline V gene lookup returns CDR1 MNHNS and CDR2 SASEGT. V shed 2 bases and J shed 4 bases, with 14 bases lying between them. The CDR3 is CASSELRGPGTEAFF. DNA of the CDR3: TGTGCCAGCAGTGAATTAAGGGGTCCTGGCACTGAAGCTTTCTTT.

The rearrangement uses TRBV6-5 and TRBJ2-1; 12 bases agree with TRBD2. CDR1 is MNHEY, CDR2 SVGAGI, per germline. The CDR3 sequence is 14 residues long. The V and J ends lost 8 bases and 5 bases, in that order; junction bases with no gene match: 4. The CDR3 sequence is CASSGLAGNNEQFF. DNA of the CDR3: TGTGCCAGCTCCGGACTAGCGGGGAACAATGAGCAGTTCTTC.

This sequence joins TRBV2 and TRBJ2-7; TRBD2 agrees at 13 bases. V trimming: 6 bases; J trimming: 6 bases; junction bases outside the gene matches: 11. This CDR3 has 16 amino acids. The germline V gene encodes CDR1 SNHLY and CDR2 FYNNEI. For the CDR3, the DNA is TGTGCCAGCAGGGGACTAGCGGGATCAGTGAGTTCCGAGCAGTACTTC. This translates into CASRGLAGSVSSEQYF.

The rearrangement uses TRBV9 and TRBJ2-7; no definite D call. The CDR3 extends over 14 amino acids. CDR1 and CDR2 (germline): SGDLS, YYNGEE. Trimming took off 4 bases at V and 0 bases at J, with 11 bases between the two ends. The CDR3 spells CASSITKYSYEQYF. The DNA of the CDR3 is TGTGCCAGCAGCATCACAAAATACTCCTACGAGCAGTACTTC.

The chain recombines TRBV5-4 with TRBJ2-7, with 8 bases that match TRBD1. V gave up 5 bases and J gave up 6 bases; unmatched junction bases: 7. Germline V gives CDR1 SGHNT, CDR2 YYREEE (reference sequence). This CDR3 has 13 residues. The CDR3 loop is CASRGTGLVEQYF. The CDR3 DNA follows: TGTGCCAGCAGGGGGACAGGTTTGGTCGAGCAGTACTTC.

V usage is TRBV30 and J usage is TRBJ1-4; tentatively, D is TRBD1 (5 bases). This CDR3 region has 13 residues. V gave up 5 bases and J gave up 5 bases, with 12 bases separating them. The V gene's germline CDR1 is GTSNPN and CDR2 SVGIG (reference sequence). The CDR3 DNA sequence: TGTGCCTGGCAGGGACTCCGGAATGAAAAACTGTTTTTT. It yields the protein CAWQGLRNEKLFF. The complete variable domain, with remaining parts taken from reference TRBV30 and TRBJ1-4, reads SQTIHQWPATLVQPVGSPLSLECTVEGTSNPNLYWYRQAAGRGLQLLFYSVGIGQISSEVPQNLSASRPQDRQFILSSKKLLLSDSGFYLCAWQGLRNEKLFFGSGTQLSVL.

The chain couples TRBV27 to TRBJ1-4; D is undetermined. The CDR3 covers 16 residues. Germline V gives CDR1 MNHEY, CDR2 SMNVEV (reference sequence). V was shortened by 1 base and J by 0 bases, with 9 bases between the two germline ends. CDR3 bases: TGTGCCAGCAGTTTATGGGCCGGGGCAACTAATGAAAAACTGTTTTTT. It translates to CASSLWAGATNEKLFF.

The rearrangement links TRBV4-1 to TRBJ2-3; maybe TRBD2 (5 bases). This CDR3 spans 17 amino acids. V was trimmed by 1 base and J by 0 bases, leaving 14 bases between them. Looked up from germline, CDR1 is MGHRA and CDR2 is YSYEKL. The CDR3 DNA reads TGCGCCAGCAGCCAAGTTAGTCGTCCGGGGAGCACAGATACGCAGTATTTT. This encodes CASSQVSRPGSTDTQYF.

This chain uses TRBV7-9 with TRBJ2-3; D might be TRBD1 (5 bases). The germline CDR1 and CDR2 sequences are SEHNR and FQNEAQ (reference sequence). The germline V and J ends were trimmed by 5 bases and 2 bases, with 17 bases remaining between them. The CDR3 has 16 amino acids. The CDR3 spells CASSADNYFLTDTQYF. The CDR3 DNA follows: TGTGCCAGCAGCGCGGACAACTATTTTCTCACAGATACGCAGTATTTT.

The chain links TRBV7-8 to TRBJ2-1; 10 bases align to TRBD2. Per germline, CDR1 SGHVS and CDR2 FQNEAQ. V lost 5 bases to trimming and J lost 2 bases; unmatched junction nucleotides: 6. This CDR3 has 16 residues. The CDR3 DNA sequence: TGTGCCAGCAGCATCGAGCGGGGGGGCCCCTACAATGAGCAGTTCTTC. It encodes CASSIERGGPYNEQFF.

This clone has a single count. V and J are TRBV15 and TRBJ2-3; 10 bases map to TRBD1. Germline lookup yields CDR1 LNHNV and CDR2 YYDKDF (reference sequence). V dropped 6 bases and J dropped 1; count of bases not matched to a gene: 4. The CDR3 is made up of 15 amino acids. DNA of the CDR3: TGTGCCACCAGGCCTGGGACAGGGGGCACAGATACGCAGTATTTT. Protein: CATRPGTGGTDTQYF.

The chain joins TRBV13 to TRBJ1-5, with a tentative D call TRBD1 (6 bases). CDR1 is PRHDT, CDR2 FYEKMQ, per germline (reference sequence). V dropped 3 bases and J dropped 4 bases, with 10 bases sitting between them. The CDR3 length is 14 residues. CDR3 protein: CASSFQGRNQPQHF. The CDR3 region has the DNA TGTGCCAGCAGCTTTCAGGGGCGAAATCAGCCCCAGCATTTT.

The V call is TRBV19, the J call TRBJ2-1, with TRBD1 matching over 8 bases. CDR3 length: 15 amino acids. Germline trimming cut 5 bases from V and 8 bases from J; bases unmatched to any gene: 11. CDR1 is LNHDA and CDR2 is SQIVND in the germline V gene (reference sequence). CDR3 in amino acids: CASSDPGTGRDEQFF. In nucleotides, the CDR3 is TGTGCCAGTAGTGACCCGGGGACAGGTAGGGATGAGCAGTTCTTC.

J is TRBJ2-7 and V is TRBV10-1; D not resolved. CDR3 size: 13 residues. V shed 3 bases and J shed 3 bases, with 9 bases lying between them. Germline CDR1 WNHNN, CDR2 SYGVQD (reference sequence). The CDR3 DNA follows: TGCGCCAGCAGTGAAGGTTCGGGCTACGAGCAGTACTTC. Translating it yields CASSEGSGYEQYF.

The chain uses TRBV15 and TRBJ2-1; D might be TRBD1 (6 bases). V lost 0 bases to trimming and J lost 8 bases, with 11 bases between them. Germline V gene sequence: CDR1 LNHNV, CDR2 YYDKDF (reference sequence). This CDR3 is 14 amino acids long. Written as DNA, the CDR3 is TGTGCCACCAGCAGAGATCTGGGGGCCCATGAGCAGTTCTTC. Translated: CATSRDLGAHEQFF.

The chain recombines TRBV5-1 with TRBJ1-1, with D unresolved. The germline V and J ends were trimmed by 1 base and 1 base, with 5 bases remaining between them. The germline CDR1 and CDR2 sequences are SGHRS and YFSETQ. The CDR3 has 13 residues. CDR3 region: CASSLRENTEAFF. The DNA of the CDR3 is TGCGCCAGCAGCTTGCGGGAGAACACTGAAGCTTTCTTT.

Only one count was recorded for this clone. V gene TRBV2 combines with J gene TRBJ1-1, with 8 bases that match TRBD1. The germline CDR1 and CDR2 sequences are SNHLY and FYNNEI. The CDR3 totals 14 residues. The ends lost 11 bases at V and 1 base at J; junction bases unmatched: 9. CDR3 in amino acids: CAGSPGQENTEAFF. The CDR3 nucleotides read TGTGCCGGGAGTCCGGGACAGGAGAACACTGAAGCTTTCTTT.

The V and J genes are TRBV7-6 and TRBJ2-6; D gene uncertain. Germline CDR1 SGHVS, CDR2 FNYEAQ. This CDR3 contains 15 residues. V was trimmed by 4 bases and J by 0 bases, leaving 7 bases between them. The CDR3 DNA reads TGTGCCAGCAGCTCCCTGAGCTCTGGGGCCAACGTCCTGACTTTC. It encodes CASSSLSSGANVLTF. Looking up the rest from reference TRBV7-6 and TRBJ2-6 gives the full variable domain: GAGVSQSPRYKVTKRGQDVALRCDPISGHVSLYWYRQALGQGPEFLTYFNYEAQQDKSGLPNDRFSAERPEGSISTLTIQRTEQRDSAMYRCASSSLSSGANVLTFGAGSRLTVL.

The chain uses TRBV29-1 and TRBJ2-3; no definite D call. This CDR3 spans 13 amino acids. From germline, CDR1 is SQVTM and CDR2 ANQGSEA. V was shortened by 3 bases and J by 1 base, with 8 bases between the two germline ends. The CDR3 protein is CSVERIRTDTQYF. The CDR3 DNA sequence: TGCAGCGTTGAGCGGATCCGCACAGATACGCAGTATTTT.

This chain connects TRBV27 to TRBJ1-3, with 9 bases aligning to TRBD1. The CDR3 is 16 residues long. V lost 5 bases, J lost 2 bases, and 7 bases stayed unmatched. Germline CDR1 is MNHEY and CDR2 is SMNVEV (reference sequence). CDR3 bases: TGTGCCAGCAGTCCCCGGGACAGGGAGGCTGGAAACACCATATATTTT. Its protein product is CASSPRDREAGNTIYF.

This clone was found once. This chain links TRBV5-6 with TRBJ2-2, with D hard to call. This CDR3 region has 13 residues. CDR1 is SGHDT and CDR2 is YYEEEE in the germline V gene. V lost 1 base, J lost 4 bases, and 5 bases lay in between. The CDR3 DNA reads as TGTGCCAGCAGCTTGATATCCACCGGGGAGCTGTTTTTT. This sequence encodes CASSLISTGELFF.

Only a few counts were recorded for this clone. The V call is TRBV11-2, the J call TRBJ2-7; 8 positions match TRBD1. This CDR3 is 13 amino acids long. Germline V gives CDR1 SGHAT, CDR2 FQNNGV. The trim removed 3 bases at V and 3 bases at J, leaving 1 base unmatched. Here the CDR3 reads CASSFGQGYEQYF. The CDR3, as DNA: TGTGCCAGCAGCTTCGGACAGGGCTACGAGCAGTACTTC.

This clone has more than one count but fewer than ten. The DNA for the CDR3 is TGTGCCAGCACTTCCGGGACTAGCGTCTACGAGCAGTACTTC. Protein product: CASTSGTSVYEQYF. This chain links TRBV2 with TRBJ2-7, with 10 bases that match TRBD2. The length of the CDR3 is 14 residues. V lost 7 bases to trimming and J lost 3 bases; unmatched junction nucleotides: 6. CDR1 is SNHLY and CDR2 is FYNNEI in the germline V gene.

This sequence joins TRBV27 and TRBJ2-7; 8 bases agree with TRBD1. V shed 4 bases, J shed 5 bases, and the junction held 7 bases outside the gene matches. This CDR3 region has 14 residues. Germline V lookup: CDR1 MNHEY, CDR2 SMNVEV (reference sequence). The CDR3 is CASSSDRELDEQYF. The CDR3 bases are TGTGCCAGCAGTTCGGACAGGGAATTGGACGAGCAGTACTTC.

The rearrangement uses TRBV30 and TRBJ2-7; tentative D call: TRBD1 (5 bases). The CDR3 runs 14 residues. V lost 0 bases and J 2 bases, leaving 11 bases between the germline ends. Germline V gene sequence: CDR1 GTSNPN, CDR2 SVGIG (reference sequence). The CDR3 here is CAWSVWEGAYEQYF. CDR3 sequence (DNA): TGTGCCTGGAGTGTATGGGAAGGGGCCTACGAGCAGTACTTC.

The J gene is TRBJ1-4, the V gene TRBV28, with TRBD1 as a possible D gene (5 bases). The CDR3 spans 15 residues. Germline V gene lookup returns CDR1 MDHEN and CDR2 SYDVKM. V dropped 4 bases and J dropped 11 bases, with 20 bases sitting between them. The CDR3 is CASSSHHGGGMKLFF. CDR3 nucleotide sequence: TGTGCCAGCAGTTCCCATCACGGGGGAGGGATGAAACTGTTTTTT.

In its sample, this clone was seen once. The chain combines TRBV30 with TRBJ2-6, with TRBD2 matching 7 bases. The V gene's germline CDR1 is GTSNPN and CDR2 SVGIG (reference sequence). The CDR3 spans 15 residues. V was clipped by 5 bases and J by 4 bases; unmatched bases: 8. CDR3 loop: CAWGRGSSGANVLTF. CDR3 nucleotide sequence: TGTGCCTGGGGGAGGGGATCGAGCGGGGCCAACGTCCTGACTTTC.

This clone has just a few counts. The gene calls are TRBV10-3 and TRBJ2-1, with 8 nucleotides matching TRBD1. The CDR3 sequence is 14 residues long. CDR1 and CDR2 (germline): ENHRY, SYGVKD. The ends lost 3 bases at V and 5 bases at J; junction bases unmatched: 3. Here the CDR3 reads CAISDGTGDNEQFF. CDR3 DNA: TGTGCCATCAGTGATGGGACAGGAGACAATGAGCAGTTCTTC.

DNA of the CDR3: TGCGCCAGCGCGGGATTTTCTCACAATGAGCAGTTCTTC. It yields the protein CASAGFSHNEQFF. The rearrangement links TRBV5-1 to TRBJ2-1; TRBD2 is a possible D gene (6 bases). The CDR3 has 13 residues. Trimming pared 7 bases from V and 5 bases from J, leaving 13 bases between. Germline V CDR1 and CDR2: SGHRS, YFSETQ. Full variable domain (outside the CDR3, taken from reference TRBV5-1 and TRBJ2-1): KAGVTQTPRYLIKTRGQQVTLSCSPISGHRSVSWYQQTPGQGLQFLFEYFSETQRNKGNFPGRFSGRQFSNSRSEMNVSTLELGDSALYLCASAGFSHNEQFFGPGTRLTVL.

The chain is built from TRBV28 and TRBJ1-5; perhaps TRBD1 as D (5 bases). This CDR3 has 21 residues. Germline loops: CDR1 MDHEN, CDR2 SYDVKM. V was trimmed by 2 bases and J by 0 bases, leaving 26 bases between them. The CDR3 here is CASSLGPVGREGTYSNQPQHF. CDR3 coding DNA: TGTGCCAGCAGTTTAGGTCCGGTCGGCAGGGAAGGAACCTATAGCAATCAGCCCCAGCATTTT.